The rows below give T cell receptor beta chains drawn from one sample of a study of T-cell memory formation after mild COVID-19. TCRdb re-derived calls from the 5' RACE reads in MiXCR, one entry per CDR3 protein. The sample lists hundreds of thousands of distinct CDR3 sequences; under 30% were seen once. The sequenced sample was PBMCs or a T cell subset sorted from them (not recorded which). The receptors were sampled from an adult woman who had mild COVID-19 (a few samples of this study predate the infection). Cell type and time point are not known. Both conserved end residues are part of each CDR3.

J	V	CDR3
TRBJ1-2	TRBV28	CASSYGHLENGYTF
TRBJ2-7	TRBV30	CAWSPGTLDSYEQYF
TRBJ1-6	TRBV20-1	CSARDWSRSNSPLHF
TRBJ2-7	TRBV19	CASSPDGQTSYEQYF
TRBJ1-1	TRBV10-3	CAIRGQGDTEAFF
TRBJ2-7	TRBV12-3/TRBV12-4	CASSLAVYSYEQYF
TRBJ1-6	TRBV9	CASSAPRGAYNSPLHF
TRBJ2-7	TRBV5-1	CASSFRHPGTSGDPPYEQYF
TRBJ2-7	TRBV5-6	CASSLETSGYEQYF
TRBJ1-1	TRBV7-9	CASSPTDRGDTEAFF
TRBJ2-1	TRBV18	CASSETGGSYNEQFF
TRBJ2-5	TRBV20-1	CSAPKGGKETQYF
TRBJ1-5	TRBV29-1	CSVGAGGSNQPQHF
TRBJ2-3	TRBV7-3	CASSLFYGADTQYF
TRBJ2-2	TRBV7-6	CASSLSYSNTGELFF
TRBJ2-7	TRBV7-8	CASSLEGGRAYEQYF
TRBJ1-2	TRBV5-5	CASSLGGQGGNYGYTF
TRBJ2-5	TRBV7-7	CASSLALAGVGETQYF
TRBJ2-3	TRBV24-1	CATSLGSTDTQYF
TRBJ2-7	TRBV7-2	CASNRDRGLAEQYF
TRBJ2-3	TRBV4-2	CASSPGLAPSTDTQYF
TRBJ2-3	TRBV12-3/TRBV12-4	CASFASTDTQYF
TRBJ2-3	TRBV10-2	CASRRLSTDTQYF
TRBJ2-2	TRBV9	CASSVARDRGQADGELFF
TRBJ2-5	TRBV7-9	CASSFTSGGLKETQYF
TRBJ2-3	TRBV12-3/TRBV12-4	CASSLARGASGGLIYISSTDTQYF
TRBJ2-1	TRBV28	CASSQLAGGLNEQFF
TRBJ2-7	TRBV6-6	CASRDRGLSSYEQYF
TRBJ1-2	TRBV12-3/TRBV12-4	CASSGGTTYGYTF
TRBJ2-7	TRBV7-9	CASSFLGGRPYEQYF
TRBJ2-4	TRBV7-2	CASSLERLGLNIQYF
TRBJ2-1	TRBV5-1	CASSSSSGGSYNEQFF
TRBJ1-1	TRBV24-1	CAISFTEAFF